This T cell receptor (beta chain) was sequenced in a study of CD8+ T cells in alopecia areata. RNA was isolated and reverse transcribed to cDNA, the sequencing template. Only in-frame clones appear in the TCRdb table, and some are missing; sequencing was by immunoSEQ multiplex PCR. The data contain over 150,000 clones, around 63% of them singletons. CDR3 length: 14 amino acids. V shed 4 bases and J 5 bases; nucleotides not matched to a gene: 8. Germline CDR1 and CDR2: SGHRS and YFSETQ. This specimen was CD4+ T cells sorted from blood, taken at week 0. The receptor comes from a human donor with alopecia areata. V usage is TRBV5-1 and J usage is TRBJ2-7; 8 positions match TRBD1. Here the CDR3 DNA reads TGCGCCAGCAGCCTACTCGGACAGGGCGACGAGCAGTACTTC. This encodes CASSLLGQGDEQYF. The variable domain in full, with the rest retrieved from reference TRBV5-1 and TRBJ2-7, is KAGVTQTPRYLIKTRGQQVTLSCSPISGHRSVSWYQQTPGQGLQFLFEYFSETQRNKGNFPGRFSGRQFSNSRSEMNVSTLELGDSALYLCASSLLGQGDEQYFGPGTRLTVT.